This T cell receptor (beta chain) originates from a study of graft-versus-host responses after intestinal transplantation (TCRdb year 2021). About the full investigation: Multivisceral, liver-intestinal, or isolated intestinal transplants were received by the recipients. To identify alloreactive clones, pre-transplant mixed lymphocyte reaction products were sequenced and then compared with unstimulated pre-transplant donor and recipient T cells. After intestinal transplantation, graft-versus-host and host-versus-graft alloreactive T cell clones were followed in the graft, circulation and bone marrow using bulk TCR-beta CDR3 sequencing. The cohort enrolled some 24 intestinal transplant recipients, one of whom was a retransplant, and a few patients without pretransplant specimens were excluded. A peak of at least 4% donor T cells among recipient peripheral blood mononuclear cells was the definition used for donor T cell macrochimerism. Rather than being sequenced by the commercial service, samples from a few later patients were sequenced in-house on an Illumina MiSeq and processed with MiXCR. All recipients received anti-thymocyte globulin induction followed by maintenance tacrolimus and steroids for about three years.

Summary of the overall study and its limitations: The conclusions were limited by the relatively low number and heterogeneity of the intestinal transplant patients. In patients with donor T cell macrochimerism, the allografts had high GvH to HvG T cell clonal ratios. Early after transplant, declines in HvG clones were associated with peak levels of circulating GvH clones. GvH clones were found in recipient bone marrow, and some of the GvH clones appeared earlier in ileal mucosa or blood, which is consistent with an intestinal mucosal origin.

In regard to this clone: The antigen it recognizes is unknown. Base quality data are lacking; no much larger clone is found one base away.

The sample's time point label, decoded: cells obtained before transplantation from donor or recipient. CD3+CD4+ and CD3+CD8+ populations were FACS-sorted from unstimulated pre-transplant donor and recipient cells taken from spleen or lymph nodes. The method behind the library was the immunoSEQ multiplex PCR assay. For most patients, genomic DNA was isolated with the Qiagen DNeasy Blood and Tissue Kit and shipped frozen to Adaptive Biotechnologies for TCR sequencing. High-throughput TCR-beta CDR3 sequencing of genomic DNA from most patients was performed by Adaptive Biotechnologies. The original pipeline was this. Adaptive's ImmunoSEQ software supplied the TCR sequencing data for more than 15 patients, while MiXCR and VDJtools were used to process a few other patients. To correct CD4 versus CD8 sorting errors, any sequence found in both subsets at a frequency ratio below 5:1 was removed. CDR3 nucleotide sequences shared by donor and recipient were removed because the origin of these sequences could not be assigned. Alloreactive clones required at least 2-fold expansion over unstimulated cells and minimum CFSE-low frequency of 0.002% (template counts) or 0.001% (read counts). Clones were considered mappable if detected in sequenced pre-transplant spleen, lymph node, or MLR CFSE-low populations of the donor or recipient. Cumulative frequency of alloreactive clones was calculated as a percentage of all sequences weighted by copy number. The table comes from immuneACCESS by way of TCRdb, which keeps in-frame sequences with V and J called. Part of the clones is missing from these tables; in studies checked, under half for an unresolved V gene and the rest for unknown reasons. The D gene and trimming were derived from the DNA, and the V and J assignments and clone size from that table. The sample yields some 85,000 clones; over 75% were counted once. More than 7% of the sample is in the top ten clones.

Sequences SGHTA (CDR1) and FQGNSA (CDR2) are obtained from the germline V gene. Relative to germline, V is 5 bases shorter and J is 6 bases shorter, with 21 bases between their ends. The CDR3 sequence holds 16 residues, the cysteine and phenylalanine included. CDR3 DNA only is kept here, 48 bases in frame from base 1. The TCR originated in a human donor who was the organ donor for an intestinal transplant. The sequences come from unstimulated CD8+ T cells sorted from spleen or lymph node cells, collected before transplant. The sequence joins TRBV7-2 to TRBJ2-3; no confident D gene assignment can be made. The sequenced DNA: TGTGCCAGCAGCCCGGCACCATTGACTCCCCCCGATACGCAGTATTTT. It encodes CASSPAPLTPPDTQYF.